The clone carrying this T cell receptor (beta chain) was seen at least ten times. Treatment of any kind had been given to no patient before thyroid surgery. TCRdb ran MiXCR on the PCR reads. The sample lists around 70,000 clones, 18% occurring once. CDR3 length: 14 residues. J gave up 3 bases and V 1 base, and 5 bases lay outside the gene matches. Germline CDR1 and CDR2: SQVTM and ANQGSEA. This specimen belongs to a study of metastatic and nonmetastatic thyroid tumors. The chain couples TRBV29-1 to TRBJ2-7; TRBD2 matches 8 bases. This clonotype was obtained from a female donor with papillary thyroid cancer or a benign thyroid nodule (not recorded which). Some clones in this sample may be carry-over from other donors' samples. The material sequenced was blood. Written as DNA, the CDR3 is TGCAGCGTTGAAGGTGGTAGCGGGAACTACGAGCAGTACTTC. This sequence encodes CSVEGGSGNYEQYF.